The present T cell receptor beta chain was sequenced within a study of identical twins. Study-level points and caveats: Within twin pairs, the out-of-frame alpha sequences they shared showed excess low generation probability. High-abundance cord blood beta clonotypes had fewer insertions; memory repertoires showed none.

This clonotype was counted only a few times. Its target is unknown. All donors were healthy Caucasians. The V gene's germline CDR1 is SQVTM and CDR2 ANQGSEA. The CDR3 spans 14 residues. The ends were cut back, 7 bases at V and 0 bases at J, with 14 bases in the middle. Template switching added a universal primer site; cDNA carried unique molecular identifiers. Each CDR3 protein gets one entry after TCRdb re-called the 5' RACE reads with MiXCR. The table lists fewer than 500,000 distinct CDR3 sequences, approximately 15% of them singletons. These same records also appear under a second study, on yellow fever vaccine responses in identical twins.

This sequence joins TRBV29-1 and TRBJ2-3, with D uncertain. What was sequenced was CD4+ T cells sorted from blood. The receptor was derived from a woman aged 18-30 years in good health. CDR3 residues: CSAQHFASTDTQYF. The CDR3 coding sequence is TGCAGCGCACAGCACTTTGCTAGCACAGATACGCAGTATTTT.